This T cell receptor (beta chain) was obtained from a study of T-cell reconstitution after alpha-beta-depleted transplantation in children. In this sample, this clonotype turned up a few times. The antigen remains unidentified. Preparation of the TCRbeta library was carried out with unique molecular identifiers. TCRdb passed the PCR reads through MiXCR, listing each CDR3 protein once. Among 540,000 or so distinct CDR3 sequences listed, 23% were seen once. The CDR3 has 13 residues. Germline CDR1 MNHNS, CDR2 SASEGT. Trimming shortened V by 4 bases and J by 4 bases, and 8 bases separated the two germline ends. Study-wide results and limits: Recipient T cells and thymic progenitors that survived were the source of the high TCRbeta diversity seen at day 60 in some patients. Diversity and T-cell counts at one year after transplant derived mostly from new T cells. Several hundred rapidly expanded clones from non-depleted graft cells reportedly supplied alpha-beta T cells about two months post-transplant.

V gene TRBV6-1 combines with J gene TRBJ1-5; D is undetermined. Sample: PBMCs, mostly from graft donor cells, taken 360 days after TCRalphabeta/CD19-depleted stem cell transplant. This receptor was identified in a boy in the first two years of life who had a stem cell transplant for acute myeloid leukemia, so the T cells may come from the graft donor. The CDR3 is CASSADGNQPQHF. The CDR3 DNA reads TGTGCCAGCAGTGCCGACGGAAATCAGCCCCAGCATTTT.